This T cell receptor beta chain was sequenced for a study of blood T cell repertoires in COVID-19. Study-wide background: Samples taken during acute and convalescent COVID-19 were collected in the United States, Italy and Spain. PBMCs, B-cell-depleted T cells, or T cells provided the cDNA or gDNA that made up the material.

As handled by the study authors: Amplification of reference gene primers was used by the study to estimate nucleated cell counts. Clones were sequenced by immunoSEQ multiplex PCR, and TCRdb holds only the in-frame ones, with some missing. V and J calls and clone size are copied from that table; D and trimming were computed from the DNA. The table records fewer than 90,000 clones, around 89% of them present only once. The CDR3 runs to 18 residues. Germline-derived CDR1 and CDR2 are SGHTA and FQGTGA. V lost 1 base, J lost 4 bases, and 11 bases stayed unmatched. Sequencing used peripheral blood. The clonotype originates from a man in his 60s with acute or convalescent COVID-19. The rearrangement joins TRBV7-3 to TRBJ2-1; 9 bases are shared with TRBD2. CDR3 in DNA: TGTGCCAGCAGCTTAAGGCCCCGCGCGGGAGGGCAATACAATGAGCAGTTCTTC. Translated: CASSLRPRAGGQYNEQFF.